Below are 3 T cell receptor beta chains sequenced from a single sample in a study of T cells in localized non-small cell lung cancer. Profiled with immunoSEQ multiplex PCR; TCRdb holds only in-frame clones, not every one. This sample has under 35,000 clones, with 75% to 95% found just once. The starting material was peripheral blood, obtained before any cancer treatment. These receptors all stem from a female donor over 55 with stage I lung adenocarcinoma.

V and J are TRBV6-5 and TRBJ2-3; D unclear. V shed 6 bases and J shed 1 base, with 8 bases lying between them. Germline V gene lookup returns CDR1 MNHEY and CDR2 SVGAGI. The CDR3 is 13 amino acids. CDR3 bases: TGTGCCAGCAGCTTACAGCGCACAGATACGCAGTATTTT. Its translation is CASSLQRTDTQYF.

V and J are TRBV5-1 and TRBJ2-7; TRBD2 might be the D (6 bases). V was pared by 4 bases and J by 2 bases, with 16 bases between. Per germline, CDR1 SGHRS and CDR2 YFSETQ. CDR3 size: 15 residues. CDR3 in amino acids: CASSPRAGPPYEQYF. In DNA form, the CDR3 reads TGCGCCAGCAGCCCCCGGGCGGGACCGCCCTACGAGCAGTACTTC.

The J gene is TRBJ1-1, the V gene TRBV19; D not certain. This CDR3 is built from 13 residues. Trimming cost V 5 bases and J 6 bases, with 13 bases left between them. The germline V gene encodes CDR1 LNHDA and CDR2 SQIVND (reference sequence). CDR3: CASSPDGRAEAFF. In nucleotides, the CDR3 is TGTGCCAGTAGTCCGGACGGGCGGGCTGAAGCTTTCTTT. The variable domain in full, with the rest retrieved from reference TRBV19 and TRBJ1-1, is DGGITQSPKYLFRKEGQNVTLSCEQNLNHDAMYWYRQDPGQGLRLIYYSQIVNDFQKGDIAEGYSVSREKKESFPLTVTSAQKNPTAFYLCASSPDGRAEAFFGQGTRLTVV.